This TCR beta chain was retrieved from a study of blood T cell repertoires in COVID-19. Overall study: The samples span acute and convalescent COVID-19 from the United States, Italy and Spain.

Participants were placed into cohorts based on the clinical history they reported. In the original analysis: Researchers report that nucleated cell counts were estimated from reference gene primer amplification. Produced via immunoSEQ multiplex PCR; TCRdb's table is partial and in-frame only. V and J calls and clone size are as listed in that table; D and trimming were resolved from the DNA. The data contain around 190,000 clones, approximately 73% of them singletons. The germline gives CDR1 LGHDT, CDR2 YNNKEL (reference sequence). The CDR3 runs to 15 residues. Trimming shortened V by 1 base and J by 4 bases, and 13 bases separated the two germline ends.

The specimen sequenced was PBMCs or T cells enriched from blood (not recorded which). The TCR was taken from a woman aged 50 to 60 with acute COVID-19. The gene calls are TRBV3-1 (or the pseudogene TRBV3-2) and TRBJ1-1; D is uncertain. The CDR3, as DNA: TGTGCCAGCAGCCAAGGGTACGGCGGAATCACTGAAGCTTTCTTT. As protein: CASSQGYGGITEAFF.